This T cell receptor (beta chain) was captured by sequencing in a study of CD8+ T cells in alopecia areata. This clone occurred once. The CDR3 contains 15 residues. Germline CDR1 reads SGHTA; CDR2 reads FQGNSA. V lost 1 base and J lost 7, with 14 bases in between. RNA, once extracted, was reverse transcribed into cDNA for use as the sequencing template. Assay used: immunoSEQ multiplex PCR; TCRdb lists only in-frame clones, some missing. The sample lists approximately 210,000 clones, 60% occurring once. The treatment is: oral pan-JAK inhibitor, 5-10 mg twice daily. The specimen comprised CD4+ T cells sorted from blood, sampled at week 24, from a patient treated with tofacitinib. The receptor was derived from a human donor with alopecia areata. The chain links TRBV7-2 to TRBJ2-1; D uncertain. The CDR3 DNA is TGTGCCAGCAGCTTAGACTACCGTGGGAATAATGAGCAGTTCTTC. Amino acid sequence: CASSLDYRGNNEQFF.